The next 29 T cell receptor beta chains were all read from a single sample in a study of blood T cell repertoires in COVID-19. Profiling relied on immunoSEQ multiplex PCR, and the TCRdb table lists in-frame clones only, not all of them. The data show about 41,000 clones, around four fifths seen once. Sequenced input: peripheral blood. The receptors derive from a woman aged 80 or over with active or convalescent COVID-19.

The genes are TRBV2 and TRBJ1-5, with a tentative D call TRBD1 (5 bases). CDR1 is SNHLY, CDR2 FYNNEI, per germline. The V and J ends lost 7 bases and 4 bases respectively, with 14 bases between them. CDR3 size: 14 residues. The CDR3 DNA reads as TGTGCCAGCAATGCTGACAGTCAAAATCAGCCCCAGCATTTT. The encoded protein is CASNADSQNQPQHF.

The CDR3 coding sequence is TGTGCCAGCAGCCCTAACCGGGGGGTGGAAGGAACAGATACGCAGTATTTT. This gives the protein CASSPNRGVEGTDTQYF. The V call is TRBV6-2 or TRBV6-3, the J call TRBJ2-3; 7 nucleotides match TRBD2. This CDR3 region has 17 residues. From germline, CDR1 is MNHEY and CDR2 SVGEGT. V dropped 6 bases and J dropped 3; count of bases not matched to a gene: 15.

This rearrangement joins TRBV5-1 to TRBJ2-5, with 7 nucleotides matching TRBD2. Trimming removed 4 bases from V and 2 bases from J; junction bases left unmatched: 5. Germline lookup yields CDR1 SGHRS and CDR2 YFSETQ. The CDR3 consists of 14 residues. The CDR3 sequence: CASSRSSGQETQYF. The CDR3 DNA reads TGCGCCAGCAGCAGATCTAGCGGTCAAGAGACCCAGTACTTC. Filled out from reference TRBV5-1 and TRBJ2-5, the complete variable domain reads KAGVTQTPRYLIKTRGQQVTLSCSPISGHRSVSWYQQTPGQGLQFLFEYFSETQRNKGNFPGRFSGRQFSNSRSEMNVSTLELGDSALYLCASSRSSGQETQYFGPGTRLLVL.

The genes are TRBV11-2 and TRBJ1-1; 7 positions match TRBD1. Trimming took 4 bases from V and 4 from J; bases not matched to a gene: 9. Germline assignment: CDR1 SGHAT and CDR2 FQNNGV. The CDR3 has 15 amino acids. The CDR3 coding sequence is TGTGCCAGCAGCTCCAGGGGGGTTTCGAGCACTGAAGCTTTCTTT. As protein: CASSSRGVSSTEAFF.

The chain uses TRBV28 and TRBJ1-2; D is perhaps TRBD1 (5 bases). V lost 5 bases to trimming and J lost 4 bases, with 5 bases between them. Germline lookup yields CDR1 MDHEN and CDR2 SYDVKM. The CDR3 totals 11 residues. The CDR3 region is CASSDSYGYTF. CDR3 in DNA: TGTGCCAGCAGTGACAGCTATGGCTACACCTTC.

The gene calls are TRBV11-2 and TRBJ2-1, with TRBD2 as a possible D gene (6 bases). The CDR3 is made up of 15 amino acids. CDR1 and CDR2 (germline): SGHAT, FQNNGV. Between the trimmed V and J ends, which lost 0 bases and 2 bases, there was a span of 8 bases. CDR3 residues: CASSLDRGTYNEQFF. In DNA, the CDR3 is TGTGCCAGCAGCTTAGATCGCGGGACCTACAATGAGCAGTTCTTC.

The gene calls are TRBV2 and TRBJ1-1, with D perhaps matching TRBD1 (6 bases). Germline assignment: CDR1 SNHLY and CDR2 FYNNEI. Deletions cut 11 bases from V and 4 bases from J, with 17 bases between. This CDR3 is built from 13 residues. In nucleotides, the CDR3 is TGTGCCTGTTACAGGGAGGGAGGCACTGAAGCTTTCTTT. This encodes CACYREGGTEAFF. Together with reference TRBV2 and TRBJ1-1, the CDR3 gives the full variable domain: EPEVTQTPSHQVTQMGQEVILRCVPISNHLYFYWYRQILGQKVEFLVSFYNNEISEKSEIFDDQFSVERPDGSNFTLKIRSTKLEDSAMYFCACYREGGTEAFFGQGTRLTVV.

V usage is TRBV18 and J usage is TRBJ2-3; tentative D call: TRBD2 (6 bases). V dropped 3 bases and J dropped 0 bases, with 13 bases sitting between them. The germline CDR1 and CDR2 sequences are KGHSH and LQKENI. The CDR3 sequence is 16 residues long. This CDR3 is CASSPTGGISTDTQYF. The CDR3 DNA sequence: TGTGCCAGCTCACCGACGGGCGGGATCAGCACAGATACGCAGTATTTT.

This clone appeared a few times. The CDR3 loop reads CAISEPPGQGKDEQYF. The CDR3 DNA is TGTGCCATCAGTGAGCCCCCGGGACAGGGGAAAGACGAGCAGTACTTC. V gene TRBV10-3 combines with J gene TRBJ2-7, with TRBD1 matching 10 bases. This CDR3 spans 16 amino acids. Trimming removed 2 bases from V and 5 bases from J; junction bases left unmatched: 9. Germline V gene sequence: CDR1 ENHRY, CDR2 SYGVKD.

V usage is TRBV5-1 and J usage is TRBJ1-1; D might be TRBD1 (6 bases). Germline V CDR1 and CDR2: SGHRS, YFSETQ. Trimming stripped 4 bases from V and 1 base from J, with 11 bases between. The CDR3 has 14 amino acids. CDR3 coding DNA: TGCGCCAGCAGCCCGTGGGGACAGAACACTGAAGCTTTCTTT. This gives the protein CASSPWGQNTEAFF. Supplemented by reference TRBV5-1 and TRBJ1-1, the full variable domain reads KAGVTQTPRYLIKTRGQQVTLSCSPISGHRSVSWYQQTPGQGLQFLFEYFSETQRNKGNFPGRFSGRQFSNSRSEMNVSTLELGDSALYLCASSPWGQNTEAFFGQGTRLTVV.

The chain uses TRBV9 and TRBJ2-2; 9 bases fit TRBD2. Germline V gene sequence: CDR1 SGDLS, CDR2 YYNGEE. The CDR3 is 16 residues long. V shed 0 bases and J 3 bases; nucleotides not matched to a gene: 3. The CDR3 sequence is CASSVEGGRDTGELFF. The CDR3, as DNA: TGTGCCAGCAGCGTAGAAGGCGGGAGGGACACCGGGGAGCTGTTTTTT. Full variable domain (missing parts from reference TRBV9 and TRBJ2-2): DSGVTQTPKHLITATGQRVTLRCSPRSGDLSVYWYQQSLDQGLQFLIQYYNGEERAKGNILERFSAQQFPDLHSELNLSSLELGDSALYFCASSVEGGRDTGELFFGEGSRLTVL.

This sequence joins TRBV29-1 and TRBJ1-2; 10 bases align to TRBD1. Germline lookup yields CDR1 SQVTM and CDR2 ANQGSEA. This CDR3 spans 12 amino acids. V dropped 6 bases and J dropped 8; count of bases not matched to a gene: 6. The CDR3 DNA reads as TGCAGCGTGGGGGGACAGGGGTCCGGCTACACCTTC. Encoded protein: CSVGGQGSGYTF. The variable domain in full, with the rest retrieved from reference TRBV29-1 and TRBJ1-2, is SAVISQKPSRDICQRGTSLTIQCQVDSQVTMMFWYRQQPGQSLTLIATANQGSEATYESGFVIDKFPISRPNLTFSTLTVSNMSPEDSSIYLCSVGGQGSGYTFGSGTRLTVV.

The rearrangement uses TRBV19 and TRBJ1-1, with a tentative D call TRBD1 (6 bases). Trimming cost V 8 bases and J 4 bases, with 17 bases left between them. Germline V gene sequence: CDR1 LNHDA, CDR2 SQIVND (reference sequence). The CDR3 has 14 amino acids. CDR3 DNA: TGTGCCAGTGGGGGGGGGCGCCGACTCACTGAAGCTTTCTTT. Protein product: CASGGGRRLTEAFF.

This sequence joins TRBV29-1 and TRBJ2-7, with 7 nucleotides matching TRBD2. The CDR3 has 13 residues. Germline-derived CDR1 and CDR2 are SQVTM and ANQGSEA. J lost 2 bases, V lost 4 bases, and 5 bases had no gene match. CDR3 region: CSVGRGGAYEQYF. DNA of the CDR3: TGCAGCGTTGGGAGGGGAGGGGCCTACGAGCAGTACTTC.

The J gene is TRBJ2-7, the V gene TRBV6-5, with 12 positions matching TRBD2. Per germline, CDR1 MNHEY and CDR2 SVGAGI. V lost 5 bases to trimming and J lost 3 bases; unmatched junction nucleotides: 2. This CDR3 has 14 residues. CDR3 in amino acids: CASSPGLAGYEQYF. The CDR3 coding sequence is TGTGCCAGCAGTCCGGGACTAGCGGGCTACGAGCAGTACTTC.

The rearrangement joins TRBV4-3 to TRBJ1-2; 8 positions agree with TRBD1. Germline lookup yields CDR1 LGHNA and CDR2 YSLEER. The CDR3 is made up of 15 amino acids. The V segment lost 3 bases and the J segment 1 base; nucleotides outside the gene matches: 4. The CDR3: CASSHLGQGNYGYTF. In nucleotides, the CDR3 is TGCGCCAGCAGCCACCTCGGACAGGGTAACTATGGCTACACCTTC.

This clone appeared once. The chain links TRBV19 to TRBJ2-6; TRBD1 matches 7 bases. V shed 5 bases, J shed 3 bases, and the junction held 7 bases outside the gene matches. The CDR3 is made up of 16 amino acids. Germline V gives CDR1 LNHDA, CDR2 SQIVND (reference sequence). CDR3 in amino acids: CASSPGQRVGANVLTF. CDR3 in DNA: TGTGCCAGTAGTCCGGGACAGAGGGTTGGGGCCAACGTCCTGACTTTC.

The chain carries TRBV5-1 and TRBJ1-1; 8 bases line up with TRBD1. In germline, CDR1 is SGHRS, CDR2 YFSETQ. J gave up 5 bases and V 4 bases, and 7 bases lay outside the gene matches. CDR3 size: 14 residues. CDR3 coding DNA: TGCGCCAGCAGCAACACAGGGGGTAATACTGAAGCTTTCTTT. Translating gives CASSNTGGNTEAFF. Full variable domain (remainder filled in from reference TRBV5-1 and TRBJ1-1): KAGVTQTPRYLIKTRGQQVTLSCSPISGHRSVSWYQQTPGQGLQFLFEYFSETQRNKGNFPGRFSGRQFSNSRSEMNVSTLELGDSALYLCASSNTGGNTEAFFGQGTRLTVV.

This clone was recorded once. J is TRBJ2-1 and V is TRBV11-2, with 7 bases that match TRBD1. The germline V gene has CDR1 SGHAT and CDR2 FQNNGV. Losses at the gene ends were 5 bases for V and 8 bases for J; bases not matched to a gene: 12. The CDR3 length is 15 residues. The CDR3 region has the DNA TGTGCCAGCAGCCCAGGGGACAGTCCAGTGGATGAGCAGTTCTTC. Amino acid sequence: CASSPGDSPVDEQFF.

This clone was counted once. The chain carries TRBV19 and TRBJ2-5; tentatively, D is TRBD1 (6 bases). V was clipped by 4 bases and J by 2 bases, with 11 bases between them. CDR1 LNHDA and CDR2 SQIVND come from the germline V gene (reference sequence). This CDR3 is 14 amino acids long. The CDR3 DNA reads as TGTGCCAGTAGTACCCGACAGGTACAAGAGACCCAGTACTTC. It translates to CASSTRQVQETQYF.

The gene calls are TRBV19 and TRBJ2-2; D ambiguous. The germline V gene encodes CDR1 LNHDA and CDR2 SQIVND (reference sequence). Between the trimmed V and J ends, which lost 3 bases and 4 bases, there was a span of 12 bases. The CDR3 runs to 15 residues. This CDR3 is CASSMGSTFTGELFF. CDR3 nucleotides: TGTGCCAGTAGTATGGGCTCCACCTTCACCGGGGAGCTGTTTTTT.

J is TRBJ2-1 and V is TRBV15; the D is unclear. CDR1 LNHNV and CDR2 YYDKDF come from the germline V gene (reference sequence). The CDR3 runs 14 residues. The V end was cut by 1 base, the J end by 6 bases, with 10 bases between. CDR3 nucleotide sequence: TGTGCCACCAGCAGAGGCATGGTGGCCAATGAGCAGTTCTTC. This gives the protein CATSRGMVANEQFF.

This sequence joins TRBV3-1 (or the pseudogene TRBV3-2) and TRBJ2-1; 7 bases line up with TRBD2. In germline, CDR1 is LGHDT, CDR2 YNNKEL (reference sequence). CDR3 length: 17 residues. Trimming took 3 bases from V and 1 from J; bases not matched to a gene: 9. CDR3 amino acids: CASSQGGSAGSYNEQFF. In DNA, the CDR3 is TGTGCCAGCAGCCAGGGGGGTTCAGCGGGGTCCTACAATGAGCAGTTCTTC.

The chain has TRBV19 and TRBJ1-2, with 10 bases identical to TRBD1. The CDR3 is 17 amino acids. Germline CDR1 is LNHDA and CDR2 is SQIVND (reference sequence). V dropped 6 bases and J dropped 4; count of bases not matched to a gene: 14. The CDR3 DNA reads TGTGCCAGTAGAAGCACCGGGACAGGGGCTCTTGGCTATGGCTACACCTTC. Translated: CASRSTGTGALGYGYTF.

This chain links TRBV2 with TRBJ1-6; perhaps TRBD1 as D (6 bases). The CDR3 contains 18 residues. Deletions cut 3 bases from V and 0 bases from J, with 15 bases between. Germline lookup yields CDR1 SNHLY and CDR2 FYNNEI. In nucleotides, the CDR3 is TGTGCCAGCAGTGAGCAGCCAGGGGTACGCTCCTATAATTCACCCCTCCACTTT. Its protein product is CASSEQPGVRSYNSPLHF.

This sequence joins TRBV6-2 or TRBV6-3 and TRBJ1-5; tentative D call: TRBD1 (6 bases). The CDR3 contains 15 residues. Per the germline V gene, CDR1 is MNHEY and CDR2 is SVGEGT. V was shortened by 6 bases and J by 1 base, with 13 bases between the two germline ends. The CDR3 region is CASSPPGQSNQPQHF. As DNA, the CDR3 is TGTGCCAGCAGCCCACCGGGACAAAGCAATCAGCCCCAGCATTTT.

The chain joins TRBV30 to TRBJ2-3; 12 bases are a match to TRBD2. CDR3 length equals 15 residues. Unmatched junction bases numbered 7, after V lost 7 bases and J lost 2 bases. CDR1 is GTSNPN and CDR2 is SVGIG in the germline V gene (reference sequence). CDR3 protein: CASDPSGRATDTQYF. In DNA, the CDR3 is TGTGCCTCAGATCCTAGCGGGAGGGCCACAGATACGCAGTATTTT. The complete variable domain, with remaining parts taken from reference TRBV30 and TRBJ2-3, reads SQTIHQWPATLVQPVGSPLSLECTVEGTSNPNLYWYRQAAGRGLQLLFYSVGIGQISSEVPQNLSASRPQDRQFILSSKKLLLSDSGFYLCASDPSGRATDTQYFGPGTRLTVL.

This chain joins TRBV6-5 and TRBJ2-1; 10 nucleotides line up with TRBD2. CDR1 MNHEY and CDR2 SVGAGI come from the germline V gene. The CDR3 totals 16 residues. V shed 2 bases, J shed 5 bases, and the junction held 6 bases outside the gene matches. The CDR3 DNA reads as TGTGCCAGCAGTTACAGTCTAGCGGGAGAAAACAATGAGCAGTTCTTC. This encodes CASSYSLAGENNEQFF.

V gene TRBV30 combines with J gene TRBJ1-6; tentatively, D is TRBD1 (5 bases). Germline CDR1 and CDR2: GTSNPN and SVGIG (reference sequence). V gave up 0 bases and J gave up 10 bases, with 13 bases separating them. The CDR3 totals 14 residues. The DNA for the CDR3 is TGTGCCTGGAGTGTACATCAGGGAGGCTCACCCCTCCACTTT. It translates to CAWSVHQGGSPLHF.